The 5 T cell receptor beta chains listed next were all sequenced from one sample in a study of preoperative IRX-2 immunotherapy in early breast cancer. Measured with immunoSEQ multiplex PCR; TCRdb has only the in-frame clones, and not every one. This table has around 35,000 clones, nearly 95% appearing once. The treatment here: preoperative locoregional IRX-2 cytokine immunotherapy. Sampling was conducted from a patient treated with IRX-2 immunotherapy. All receptors derive from a human donor with breast cancer.

This chain connects TRBV6-5 to TRBJ1-2, with TRBD1 as a possible D gene (6 bases). The CDR3 is made up of 13 amino acids. Germline V lookup: CDR1 MNHEY, CDR2 SVGAGI. V was shortened by 5 bases and J by 4 bases, with 11 bases between the two germline ends. CDR3 sequence (DNA): TGTGCCAGCAGTCGCGACAGGTCCTATGGCTACACCTTC. Protein: CASSRDRSYGYTF.

The V call is TRBV15, the J call TRBJ1-4; perhaps TRBD1 as D (6 bases). Trimming pared 2 bases from V and 7 bases from J, leaving 8 bases between. The CDR3 extends over 13 amino acids. CDR1 is LNHNV, CDR2 YYDKDF, per germline (reference sequence). This chain's CDR3 is CATSRTGSEKLFF. Written as DNA, the CDR3 is TGTGCCACCAGCAGAACAGGGAGTGAAAAACTGTTTTTT.

The chain recombines TRBV12-5 with TRBJ2-1; TRBD1 matches at 10 bases. J was trimmed by 1 base and V by 4 bases; bases with no gene match: 1. The CDR3 contains 15 residues. Germline V gene sequence: CDR1 LGHNT, CDR2 FRNRAP. In DNA, the CDR3 is TGTGCTAGTGGTTCGGGACAGGGGTCCTACAATGAGCAGTTCTTC. Translating gives CASGSGQGSYNEQFF.

This clone showed up just a few times. The CDR3 spells CASTLGQGLGNNEKLFF. The CDR3 bases are TGTGCCAGTACCCTTGGACAGGGGTTGGGTAATAATGAAAAACTGTTTTTT. The V and J genes are TRBV19 and TRBJ1-4, with TRBD1 identical over 9 bases. The CDR3 sequence is 17 residues long. V was pared by 7 bases and J by 4 bases, with 13 bases of the junction left unmatched. The germline CDR1 and CDR2 sequences are LNHDA and SQIVND (reference sequence).

V usage is TRBV9 and J usage is TRBJ1-3, with 7 bases matching TRBD1. J was trimmed by 2 bases and V by 4 bases; bases with no gene match: 6. There are 15 residues in the CDR3. Germline V CDR1 and CDR2: SGDLS, YYNGEE. The DNA for the CDR3 is TGTGCCAGCAGCCCCCAAACAGGGGCTGGAAACACCATATATTTT. Translation gives CASSPQTGAGNTIYF.